This is a list of T cell receptor beta chains from one sample in a study of blood T cell repertoires in COVID-19. Produced via immunoSEQ multiplex PCR; TCRdb's table is partial and in-frame only. The sample has roughly 220,000 clones; 75% to 90% are singletons. Material: PBMCs or T cells enriched from blood (not recorded which). The receptors come from a woman aged 18-29 years in a cohort exposed to, infected with or recovered from COVID-19 (not recorded which). CDR3s include the opening cysteine and the closing phenylalanine or tryptophan. D genes are given only for firm matches. Part of the rows lack a size; the others show once, few, many or a class for expanded clones.

D	V	J	size	CDR3	DNA
TRBD1	TRBV11-3	TRBJ1-1	NA	CASSSLDRVNTEAFF	TGTGCCAGCAGCTCCCTGGACAGGGTGAACACTGAAGCTTTCTTT
NA	TRBV27	TRBJ1-6	NA	CASSNRQENSPLHF	TGTGCCAGCAGTAATCGGCAGGAAAATTCACCCCTCCACTTT
NA	TRBV7-9	TRBJ1-4	once	CASSLRGLGEKLFF	TGTGCCAGCAGCTTAAGAGGGCTGGGGGAAAAACTGTTTTTT
TRBD1	TRBV9	TRBJ1-1	NA	CASSVSGGTGVETEAFF	TGTGCCAGCAGCGTATCGGGCGGGACAGGGGTCGAGACTGAAGCTTTCTTT
NA	TRBV18	TRBJ1-6	once	CASSQRRGQNSPLHF	TGTGCCAGCTCCCAACGGCGGGGGCAAAATTCACCCCTCCACTTT
TRBD2	TRBV3-1/TRBV3-2	TRBJ2-2	once	CASSPPGLAGVAGELFF	TGTGCCAGCAGCCCCCCGGGACTAGCGGGAGTGGCCGGGGAGCTGTTTTTT
TRBD2	TRBV13	TRBJ2-3	NA	CASSFGLAGGTDTQYF	TGTGCCAGCAGCTTCGGACTAGCGGGAGGAACAGATACGCAGTATTTT
NA	TRBV5-6	TRBJ1-2	NA	CASSFRGNYGYTF	TGTGCCAGCAGCTTCAGAGGCAACTATGGCTACACCTTC
NA	TRBV2	TRBJ1-3	once	CASSEGRGFTGNTIYF	TGTGCCAGCAGTGAAGGGAGGGGCTTTACTGGAAACACCATATATTTT
TRBD1	TRBV15	TRBJ1-6	NA	CATSRDQTGGGSPLHF	TGTGCCACCAGCAGGGATCAAACAGGGGGCGGGTCACCCCTCCACTTT
TRBD1	TRBV5-5	TRBJ1-2	NA	CASSNQQGGVSYGYTF	TGTGCCAGCAGCAACCAACAGGGGGGCGTAAGCTATGGCTACACCTTC
TRBD1	TRBV5-1	TRBJ1-5	NA	CASSPGTGPNQPQHF	TGCGCCAGCAGCCCCGGGACAGGGCCCAATCAGCCCCAGCATTTT
NA	TRBV15	TRBJ1-4	NA	CATSRGPLDKKLFF	TGTGCCACCAGCAGGGGCCCCCTGGATAAAAAACTGTTTTTT
TRBD1	TRBV11-2	TRBJ1-4	NA	CASSLRQGPNEKLFF	TGTGCCAGCAGCTTGAGACAGGGCCCTAATGAAAAACTGTTTTTT
NA	TRBV7-2	TRBJ2-6	NA	CASSSAGLSGANVLTF	TGTGCCAGCAGCTCGGCGGGTCTCTCTGGGGCCAACGTCCTGACTTTC
TRBD1	TRBV2	TRBJ1-1	NA	CASSLTGGSPEAFF	TGTGCCAGCAGCCTGACAGGGGGCTCCCCTGAAGCTTTCTTT
NA	TRBV2	TRBJ2-7	once	CASSEQSGVGEQYF	TGTGCCAGCAGTGAACAATCAGGGGTAGGCGAGCAGTACTTC
TRBD1	TRBV7-6	TRBJ1-4	once	CASSPGTGYWGNINEKLFF	TGTGCCAGCAGCCCCGGGACAGGATATTGGGGCAACATTAATGAAAAACTGTTTTTT
TRBD1	TRBV7-6	TRBJ1-3	NA	CASSPSSGQALPGNTIYF	TGTGCCAGCAGCCCTTCCTCGGGACAGGCCCTCCCTGGAAACACCATATATTTT
TRBD1	TRBV6-5	TRBJ1-4	NA	CASSRDSNEKLFF	TGTGCCAGCAGCAGGGACAGTAATGAAAAACTGTTTTTT
NA	TRBV3-1/TRBV3-2	TRBJ2-7	NA	CASSHRPRGASTYEQYF	TGTGCCAGCAGCCATCGCCCCCGGGGGGCTTCTACCTACGAGCAGTACTTC
NA	TRBV6-4	TRBJ1-5	few	CASSDGLVHQPQHF	TGTGCCAGCAGTGACGGGCTGGTTCATCAGCCCCAGCATTTT
NA	TRBV19	TRBJ1-2	NA	CASSIGSLSAYGYTF	TGTGCCAGTAGTATAGGATCCCTATCCGCCTATGGCTACACCTTC
NA	TRBV14	TRBJ1-6	NA	CASSHLGRGSYNSPLHF	TGTGCCAGCAGCCATCTCGGACGGGGCTCCTATAATTCACCCCTCCACTTT
NA	TRBV6-1	TRBJ1-4	NA	CASSEAFGGASTNEKLFF	TGTGCCAGCAGTGAAGCGTTCGGAGGGGCTTCAACTAATGAAAAACTGTTTTTT
NA	TRBV28	TRBJ1-1	once	CASNLPTGGNTEAFF	TGTGCCAGCAACCTTCCGACAGGAGGGAACACTGAAGCTTTCTTT
NA	TRBV27	TRBJ1-1	NA	CASSRNRETEAFF	TGTGCCAGCAGTAGAAACAGGGAAACTGAAGCTTTCTTT
NA	TRBV7-6	TRBJ1-3	NA	CASSSHPSSGNTIYF	TGTGCCAGCAGCTCCCACCCTAGCTCTGGAAACACCATATATTTT
TRBD1	TRBV2	TRBJ1-3	NA	CASSPEEDRGRGNTIYF	TGTGCCAGCAGTCCTGAGGAGGACAGGGGACGTGGAAACACCATATATTTT
TRBD1	TRBV30	TRBJ2-7	NA	CAWSYGTVRYEQYF	TGTGCCTGGAGCTACGGGACAGTCAGATACGAGCAGTACTTC
TRBD1	TRBV19	TRBJ1-6	NA	CASRAGGTHSPLHF	TGTGCCAGTAGGGCAGGGGGAACGCATTCACCCCTCCACTTT
NA	TRBV27	TRBJ1-6	NA	CASKTRADNSPLHF	TGTGCCAGCAAGACCAGGGCGGATAATTCACCCCTCCACTTT
NA	TRBV19	TRBJ2-1	NA	CASSSMTRAIHNEQFF	TGTGCCAGTAGTTCTATGACTAGAGCAATCCACAATGAGCAGTTCTTC
TRBD2	TRBV5-1	TRBJ2-1	few	CASSLVPGRDNEQFF	TGCGCCAGCAGCTTGGTCCCAGGGAGGGACAATGAGCAGTTCTTC
NA	TRBV7-3	TRBJ1-1	NA	CASSQGPPNTEAFF	TGTGCCAGCAGCCAGGGGCCCCCGAACACTGAAGCTTTCTTT
NA	TRBV11-2	TRBJ2-5	NA	CASSRQFLETQYF	TGTGCCAGCAGTAGACAGTTCCTGGAGACCCAGTACTTC
TRBD1	TRBV10-2	TRBJ1-2	NA	CASSEGQGYGYTF	TGCGCCAGCAGTGAAGGACAGGGCTATGGCTACACCTTC
NA	TRBV28	TRBJ2-5	NA	CASSLIGETQYF	TGTGCCAGCAGTTTAATCGGAGAGACCCAGTACTTC
NA	TRBV7-2	TRBJ2-7	few	CASSARTRGEQYF	TGTGCCAGCAGCGCGCGTACTAGAGGCGAGCAGTACTTC
TRBD2	TRBV4-1	TRBJ2-5	NA	CASRPSGGGQETQYF	TGCGCCAGCAGGCCTAGCGGGGGGGGGCAAGAGACCCAGTACTTC
TRBD1	TRBV27	TRBJ1-5	NA	CASSSGQGAYSNQPQHF	TGTGCCAGCAGTTCTGGACAGGGGGCGTATAGCAATCAGCCCCAGCATTTT
NA	TRBV15	TRBJ2-1	NA	CATSRRETYNEQFF	TGTGCCACCAGTAGAAGAGAAACCTACAATGAGCAGTTCTTC
NA	TRBV7-3	TRBJ1-3	NA	CASSLSSGNTIYF	TGTGCCAGCAGCTTGTCGTCTGGAAACACCATATATTTT
NA	TRBV30	TRBJ1-1	NA	CAWSVPSQTQAFF	TGTGCCTGGAGTGTACCCTCGCAGACTCAAGCTTTCTTT